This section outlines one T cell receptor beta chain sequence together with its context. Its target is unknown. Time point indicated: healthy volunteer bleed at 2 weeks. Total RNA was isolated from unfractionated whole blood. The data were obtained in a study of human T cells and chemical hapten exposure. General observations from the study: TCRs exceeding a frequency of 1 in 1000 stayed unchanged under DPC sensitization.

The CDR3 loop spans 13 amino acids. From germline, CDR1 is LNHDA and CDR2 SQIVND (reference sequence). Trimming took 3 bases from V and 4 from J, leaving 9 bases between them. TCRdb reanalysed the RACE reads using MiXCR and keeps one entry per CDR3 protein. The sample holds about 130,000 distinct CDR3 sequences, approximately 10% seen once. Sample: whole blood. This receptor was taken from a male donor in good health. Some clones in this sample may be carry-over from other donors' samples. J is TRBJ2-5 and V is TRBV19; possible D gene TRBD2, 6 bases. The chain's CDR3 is CASSIVGGETQYF. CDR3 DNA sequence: TGTGCCAGTAGTATTGTGGGAGGAGAGACCCAGTACTTC.